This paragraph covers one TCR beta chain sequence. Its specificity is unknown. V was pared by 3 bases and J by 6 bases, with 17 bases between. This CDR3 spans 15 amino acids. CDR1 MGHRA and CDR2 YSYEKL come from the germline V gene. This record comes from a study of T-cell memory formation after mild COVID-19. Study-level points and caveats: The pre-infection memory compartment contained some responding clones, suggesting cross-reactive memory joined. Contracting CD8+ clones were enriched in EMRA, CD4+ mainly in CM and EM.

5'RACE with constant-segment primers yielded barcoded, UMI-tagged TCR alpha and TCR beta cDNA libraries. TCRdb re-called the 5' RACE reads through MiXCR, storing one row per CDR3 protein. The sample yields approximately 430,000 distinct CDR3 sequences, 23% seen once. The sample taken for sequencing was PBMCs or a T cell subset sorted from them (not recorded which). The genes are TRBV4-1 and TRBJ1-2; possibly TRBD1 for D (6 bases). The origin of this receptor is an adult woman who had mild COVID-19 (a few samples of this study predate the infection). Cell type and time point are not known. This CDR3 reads CASSQATGRWDGYTF. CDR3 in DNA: TGCGCCAGCAGCCAGGCAACAGGGCGGTGGGATGGCTACACCTTC.